The next 5 T cell receptor beta chains were all read from a single sample in a study of blood T cell repertoires in COVID-19. This table comes from immunoSEQ multiplex PCR, and its TCRdb copy is limited to in-frame clones, with some not included. The repertoire consists of approximately 300,000 clones, with roughly 84% occurring once and the leading ten covering 1%. Specimen: peripheral blood. The receptors were gathered from a man aged 50-60 years with active or convalescent COVID-19.

V is TRBV28 and J is TRBJ1-1; 8 nucleotides agree with TRBD1. V lost 6 bases, J lost 4 bases, and 7 bases stayed unmatched. CDR1 and CDR2 (germline): MDHEN, SYDVKM. The CDR3 is 14 residues long. For the CDR3, the DNA is TGTGCCAGCAGCTCAGGGGGCGCGGCCACTGAAGCTTTCTTT. Its protein product is CASSSGGAATEAFF.

V and J are TRBV14 and TRBJ2-7; D might be TRBD2 (5 bases). Trimming cost V 4 bases and J 2 bases, with 12 bases left between them. This CDR3 has 14 residues. Per the germline V gene, CDR1 is SGHDN and CDR2 is FVKESK. For the CDR3, the DNA is TGTGCCAGCAGCCTGGGGAGCTGGGCCTACGAGCAGTACTTC. Amino acid sequence: CASSLGSWAYEQYF.

The J gene is TRBJ1-5, the V gene TRBV7-8; no clear D. This CDR3 is built from 14 residues. Germline values: CDR1 SGHVS, CDR2 FQNEAQ. V lost 2 bases to trimming and J lost 4 bases, with 9 bases between them. The CDR3 DNA follows: TGTGCCAGCAGCTTATATACAGTTAATCAGCCCCAGCATTTT. Protein sequence: CASSLYTVNQPQHF. Full variable domain (remainder filled in from reference TRBV7-8 and TRBJ1-5): GAGVSQSPRYKVAKRGQDVALRCDPISGHVSLFWYQQALGQGPEFLTYFQNEAQLDKSGLPSDRFFAERPEGSVSTLKIQRTQQEDSAVYLCASSLYTVNQPQHFGDGTRLSIL.

This chain joins TRBV5-1 and TRBJ2-2; the match to TRBD1 covers 7 bases. This CDR3 has 15 residues. Germline-derived CDR1 and CDR2 are SGHRS and YFSETQ. Trimming removed 2 bases from V and 3 bases from J; junction bases left unmatched: 4. The CDR3 nucleotides read TGCGCCAGCAGCTTTTGGGACAGAGACACCGGGGAGCTGTTTTTT. This codes for CASSFWDRDTGELFF.

J is TRBJ1-1 and V is TRBV12-1; the table's D call, TRBD1, was not checked against the DNA. TRBV12-1 is shown as a pseudogene. This CDR3 has 14 amino acids. The CDR3 region is CASSFSGVGTEAFF. In DNA, the CDR3 is TGTGCCAGCAGCTTCTCAGGGGTCGGCACTGAAGCTTTCTTT.